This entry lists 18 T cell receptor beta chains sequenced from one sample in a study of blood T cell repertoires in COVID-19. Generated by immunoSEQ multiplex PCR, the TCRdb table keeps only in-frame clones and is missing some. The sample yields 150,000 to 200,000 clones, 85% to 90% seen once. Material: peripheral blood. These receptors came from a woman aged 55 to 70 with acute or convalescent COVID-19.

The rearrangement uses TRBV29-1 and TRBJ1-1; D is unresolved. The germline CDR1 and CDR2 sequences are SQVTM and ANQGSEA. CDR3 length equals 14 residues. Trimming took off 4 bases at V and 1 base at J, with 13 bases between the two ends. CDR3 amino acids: CSVVAGRQNTEAFF. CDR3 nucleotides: TGCAGCGTTGTGGCGGGCAGGCAGAACACTGAAGCTTTCTTT.

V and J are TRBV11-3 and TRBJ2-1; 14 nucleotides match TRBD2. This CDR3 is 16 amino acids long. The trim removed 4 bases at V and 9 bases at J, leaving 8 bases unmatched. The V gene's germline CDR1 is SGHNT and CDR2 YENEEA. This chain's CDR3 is CASSSGGTSGSSEQFF. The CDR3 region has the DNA TGTGCCAGCAGCTCAGGGGGGACTAGCGGGAGTAGTGAGCAGTTCTTC.

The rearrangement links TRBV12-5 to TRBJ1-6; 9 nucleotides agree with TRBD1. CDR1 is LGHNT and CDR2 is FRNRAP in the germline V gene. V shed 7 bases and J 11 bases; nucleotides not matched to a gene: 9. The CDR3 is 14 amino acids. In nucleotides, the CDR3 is TGTGCTAGTGCCAGAGGGACAGGGTGGGCACCCCTCCACTTT. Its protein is CASARGTGWAPLHF.

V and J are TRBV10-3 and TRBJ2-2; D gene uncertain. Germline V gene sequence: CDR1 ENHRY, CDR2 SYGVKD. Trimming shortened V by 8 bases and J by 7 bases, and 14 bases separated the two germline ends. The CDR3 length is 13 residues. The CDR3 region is CAIPAGPGGELFF. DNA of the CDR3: TGTGCCATCCCGGCAGGCCCTGGCGGGGAGCTGTTTTTT.

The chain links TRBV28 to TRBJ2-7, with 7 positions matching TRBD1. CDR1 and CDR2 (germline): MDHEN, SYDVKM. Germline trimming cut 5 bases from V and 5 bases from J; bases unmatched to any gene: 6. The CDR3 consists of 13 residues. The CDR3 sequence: CASSTGQAHEQYF. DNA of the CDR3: TGTGCCAGCAGTACTGGACAGGCCCACGAGCAGTACTTC.

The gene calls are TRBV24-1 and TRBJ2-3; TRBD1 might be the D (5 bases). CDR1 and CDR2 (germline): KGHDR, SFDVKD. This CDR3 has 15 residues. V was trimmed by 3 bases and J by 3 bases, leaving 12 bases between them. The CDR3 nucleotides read TGTGCCACCAGTGATGACCCCACAGGAACAGATACGCAGTATTTT. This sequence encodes CATSDDPTGTDTQYF.

The CDR3 DNA reads as TGTGCCACCAGTGATTGGGGGACTAGCCAAGAGACCCAGTACTTC. This codes for CATSDWGTSQETQYF. The chain combines TRBV24-1 with TRBJ2-5; 8 bases are a match to TRBD2. CDR1 KGHDR and CDR2 SFDVKD come from the germline V gene. This CDR3 has 15 amino acids. Losses at the gene ends were 2 bases for V and 1 base for J; bases not matched to a gene: 2.

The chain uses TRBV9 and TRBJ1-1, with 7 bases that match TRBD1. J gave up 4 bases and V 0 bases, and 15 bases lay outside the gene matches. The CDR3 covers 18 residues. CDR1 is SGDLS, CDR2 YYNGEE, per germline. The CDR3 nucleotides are TGTGCCAGCAGCGTAGGTTCCGGGACAGTCACAAGGGGCACTGAAGCTTTCTTT. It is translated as CASSVGSGTVTRGTEAFF.

The CDR3 loop is CAWMADYNYGYTF. The CDR3 nucleotides read TGTGCCTGGATGGCAGATTATAACTATGGCTACACCTTC. This chain links TRBV30 with TRBJ1-2; D is unclear. Germline CDR1 GTSNPN, CDR2 SVGIG (reference sequence). This CDR3 spans 13 amino acids. V was shortened by 4 bases and J by 1 base, with 10 bases between the two germline ends.

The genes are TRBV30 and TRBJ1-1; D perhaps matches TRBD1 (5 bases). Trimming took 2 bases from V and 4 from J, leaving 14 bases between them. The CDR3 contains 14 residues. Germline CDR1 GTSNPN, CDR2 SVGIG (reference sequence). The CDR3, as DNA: TGTGCCTGGAGTAGGGGAGGCAGAGGCACTGAAGCTTTCTTT. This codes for CAWSRGGRGTEAFF.

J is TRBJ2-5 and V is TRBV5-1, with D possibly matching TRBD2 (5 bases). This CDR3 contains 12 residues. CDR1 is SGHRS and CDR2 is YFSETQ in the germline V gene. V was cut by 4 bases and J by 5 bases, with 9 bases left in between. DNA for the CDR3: TGCGCCAGCAGCCCGGGGTCTGAGACCCAGTACTTC. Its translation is CASSPGSETQYF.

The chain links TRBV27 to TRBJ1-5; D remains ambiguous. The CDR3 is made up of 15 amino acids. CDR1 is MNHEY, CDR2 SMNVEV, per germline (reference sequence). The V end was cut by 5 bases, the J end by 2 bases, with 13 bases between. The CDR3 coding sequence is TGTGCCAGCAGTCCCTCCCCCCTTGGCAATCAGCCCCAGCATTTT. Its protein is CASSPSPLGNQPQHF.

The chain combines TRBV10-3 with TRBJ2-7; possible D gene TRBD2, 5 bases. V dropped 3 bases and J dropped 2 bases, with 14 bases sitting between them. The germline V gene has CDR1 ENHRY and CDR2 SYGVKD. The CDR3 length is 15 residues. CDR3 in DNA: TGTGCCATCAGTGACAGTCCAGCGGAGCCCTACGAGCAGTACTTC. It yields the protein CAISDSPAEPYEQYF.

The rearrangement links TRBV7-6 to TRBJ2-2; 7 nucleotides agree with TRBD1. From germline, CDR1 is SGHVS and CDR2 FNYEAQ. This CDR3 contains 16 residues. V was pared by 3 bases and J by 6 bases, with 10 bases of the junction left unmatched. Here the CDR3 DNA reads TGTGCCAGCAGCTTGGGACAGCCTGCGGTGGCCGGGGAGCTGTTTTTT. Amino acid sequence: CASSLGQPAVAGELFF.

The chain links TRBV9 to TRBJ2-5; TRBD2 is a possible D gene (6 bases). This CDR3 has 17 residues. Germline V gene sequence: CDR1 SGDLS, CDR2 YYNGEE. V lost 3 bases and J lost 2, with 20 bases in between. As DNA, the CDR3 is TGTGCCAGCAGCGAAGGATCGAGGGGACTGGGTCAAGAGACCCAGTACTTC. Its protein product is CASSEGSRGLGQETQYF.

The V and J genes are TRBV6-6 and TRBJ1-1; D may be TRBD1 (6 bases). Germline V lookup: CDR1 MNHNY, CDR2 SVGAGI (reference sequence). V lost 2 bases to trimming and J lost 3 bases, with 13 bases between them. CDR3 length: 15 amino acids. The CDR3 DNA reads TGTGCCAGCAGTTACGGGAGGGGGGGCCACACTGAAGCTTTCTTT. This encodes CASSYGRGGHTEAFF.

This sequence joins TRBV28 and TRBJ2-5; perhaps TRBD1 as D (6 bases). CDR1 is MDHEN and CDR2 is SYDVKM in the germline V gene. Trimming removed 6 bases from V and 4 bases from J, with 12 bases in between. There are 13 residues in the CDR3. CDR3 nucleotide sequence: TGTGCCAGCAGCGACGGGACACTAGAGACCCAGTACTTC. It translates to CASSDGTLETQYF.

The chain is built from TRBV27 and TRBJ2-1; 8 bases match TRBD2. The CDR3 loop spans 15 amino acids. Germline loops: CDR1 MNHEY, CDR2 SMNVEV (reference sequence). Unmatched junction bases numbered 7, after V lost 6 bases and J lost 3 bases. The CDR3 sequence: CASRAGDRNYNEQFF. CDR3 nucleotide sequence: TGTGCCAGCAGAGCGGGAGACCGAAACTACAATGAGCAGTTCTTC.